The present T cell receptor (beta chain) was sequenced within a study of beta chain features in type 1 diabetes (dated by TCRdb to between 2018 and 2020). Study-wide context: Mean age, gender distribution, total cell number and subset yield were not different between patients and healthy donors. The study compared TCRB repertoires of sorted circulating CD4+ T cell subsets between recently diagnosed type 1 diabetes patients and matched healthy donors. Whereas all 28 donors provided naive and central memory subsets, regulatory and stem cell-like memory subsets were isolated from just 8 patients and roughly eight healthy donors. A total of roughly 98,000,000 sorted cells were examined across all samples, and a strong correlation was observed between cell number per subset and RNA yield. Study-level results and caveats: In all four CD4+ subsets, TCRB CDR3 length was moderately but significantly shorter in type 1 diabetes patients. PCR might favor shorter templates, but patient and control samples were amplified and corrected together, so any skew would affect both groups equally. Naive, central memory and regulatory TCRB repertoires appeared more similar among patients than among healthy donors. Because cDNA was sequenced instead of genomic DNA, highly expressing activated cells could be over-represented, though the groups showed no difference in activation or CD3 levels. HLA sub-analyses involved small numbers of individuals, so any influence of HLA type on TCRB rearrangement remained unresolved. Fewer insertions and more nucleotide deletions at VDJ recombination sites were observed in patients with type 1 diabetes, implying thymic rearrangement abnormalities.

Each donor gave one peripheral blood draw, averaging roughly 120 mL, which was collected into heparinised tubes. Naive, central memory, regulatory and stem cell-like memory CD4+ T cells were sorted on a BD FACSAria II using a panel including CD45RO, CCR7, CD25, CD127, CD95 and CD27. A purity above 95% was achieved for all sorted populations. Right away, PBMCs were isolated by Lymphoprep density gradient centrifugation and were stained directly, with no culture step. So that batch effects would be minimized, each experiment stained and sorted samples in pairs, pairing one healthy donor with one patient. All of the isolated RNA was reverse transcribed with the High Capacity cDNA Reverse Transcription Kit, so expressed TCRB transcripts were sequenced. Deep immunoSEQ sequencing was performed on naive, central memory and regulatory T cell samples, with an average of approximately 4 million total reads per sample. After sorted cells were lysed in RLT buffer, RNA was extracted with DNase-treated RNeasy Micro or Mini kits, with the choice depending on cell number. Each cell subset was processed separately to prevent cross-contamination, with patient and healthy donor samples processed together. The immunoSEQ multiplex PCR was used to amplify TCRB sequences from cDNA, yielding 87-bp fragments that span the CDR3 region. Sequencing of the amplicons was done on the Illumina HiSeq platform. In the paper's pipeline: PCR bias was corrected computationally using synthetic template baselines, and reads within Hamming distance 2 were collapsed, with unmergeable singletons discarded. Reads were aligned against IMGT to assign V, D and J genes, CDR3 length and insertions or deletions at six rearrangement sites. Clonotype counts were normalized to sorted cell number within each subset before computing true diversity and Gini coefficients with the tcR R package. The overlap coefficient, calculated on TCRB nucleotide sequences, was used to measure repertoire sharing. As a proxy for the pre-selection repertoire, out-of-frame TCRB sequences from naive cells were analyzed. Sourced from immuneACCESS, this table was stored by TCRdb with only in-frame sequences that have V and J called. A share of the clones is absent; for the studies checked, an unresolved V gene accounts for under half, and the remainder has no known explanation. The V and J calls and the clone size are those of that table, but D and trimming were determined from the DNA. The table for this sample lists 500,000 to 800,000 clones; around an eighth of them were counted only once. About 0.11% of the sample rests with the top ten.

This clone has more than one count but fewer than ten. No cognate antigen has been identified for it. It has no much larger one-base neighbor in the sample; base qualities were not kept. Inclusive of the bounding cysteine and phenylalanine, the CDR3 is 15 residues long. Only the CDR3 portion is preserved as DNA: 45 bases, with reading frame beginning at the first base. The chain is assembled from TRBV12-2 and TRBJ1-4; no DNA check was done on the table's D call, TRBD1. TRBV12-2 is flagged as a pseudogene. The receptor comes from a man younger than 45 with type 1 diabetes. Sequencing was performed on naive CD4+ T cells from blood. This specimen's cell subset or site label, per the study, means: true naive CD4+ T cells. The bases are TGTGCAAGTCGCTGCCGGGACAGGGATAATGAAAAACTGTTTTTT. Its translation reads: CASRCRDRDNEKLFF.